This record concerns one TCR beta chain sequence. These data come from a study of cytomegalovirus exposure and HLA in healthy donors. The PCR made use of 60 Vbeta and 13 Jbeta primers. Assay: immunoSEQ multiplex PCR; the TCRdb copy retains only in-frame clones and omits some. The sample comprises 200,000 to 250,000 clones, 70% of which are singletons, and 2.6% rests with the top ten. The germline V gene encodes CDR1 MNHNS and CDR2 SASEGT. This CDR3 is 14 amino acids long. Trimming cost V 5 bases and J 9 bases; bases outside gene matches: 6. The V call is TRBV6-1, the J call TRBJ1-6, with 8 bases matching TRBD1. The TCR sequence derives from a man between 35 and 55 years old in good health and CMV-seropositive. The sample taken for sequencing was PBMCs. The CDR3 protein is CASSTGGDVSPLHF. CDR3 sequence (DNA): TGTGCCAGCAGTACAGGGGGAGATGTTTCACCCCTCCACTTT.